This TCR beta chain was identified during a study of control samples from healthy donors and cancer patients. Assay used: immunoSEQ multiplex PCR; TCRdb lists only in-frame clones, some missing. The sample holds more than 150,000 clones; 80% to 95% are singletons and the top ten take more than 1.1%. The sample consisted of blood. This clonotype originated in a man aged 18 to 30 in good health.

The CDR3, as DNA: TGTGCCAGCAGCCGCGACCGGTCAGCTAACTATGGCTACACCTTC. Translating gives CASSRDRSANYGYTF. The J gene is TRBJ1-2, the V gene TRBV6-5; no reliable D call. In germline, CDR1 is MNHEY, CDR2 SVGAGI. The CDR3 is 15 amino acids. Trimming pared 6 bases from V and 0 bases from J, leaving 14 bases between.